This record covers a single T cell receptor beta chain. The CDR3 is 14 amino acids. Germline-derived CDR1 and CDR2 are MNHEY and SMNVEV (reference sequence). Deletions cut 4 bases from V and 5 bases from J, with 13 bases between. The data belong to a study of blood T cell repertoires in COVID-19. Study-wide context: Acute and convalescent COVID-19 specimens originated in the United States, Italy and Spain. PBMCs, B-cell-depleted T cells, or T cells provided the cDNA or gDNA that made up the material.

In the authors' methods: Scientists estimated how many nucleated cells there were by amplifying reference gene primers. The protocol was immunoSEQ multiplex PCR, while the TCRdb copy is restricted to in-frame clones and leaves out a portion. Clone size and the V and J calls come from that table; the DNA yielded D and trimming. The table records 30,000 to 40,000 clones, roughly 85% of them present only once. This receptor was taken from a human donor in a cohort sampled during active COVID-19. The specimen sequenced was peripheral blood. The rearrangement links TRBV27 to TRBJ2-3, with D maybe TRBD2 (5 bases). The CDR3 sequence is CASSYKGRGDTQYF. The DNA of the CDR3 is TGTGCCAGCAGTTACAAGGGTCGGGGAGATACGCAGTATTTT.